This paragraph reports one T cell receptor beta chain. Using immunoSEQ multiplex PCR, the repertoire was profiled, and TCRdb retains in-frame clones only, with some absent. The sample gives approximately 150,000 clones, about nine tenths of which show up once; 1.9% is in the top ten. This sample was taken from a study of T cell responses to AZD1222 COVID-19 vaccine. The CDR3 has 12 amino acids. CDR1 and CDR2 from the germline V gene are MNHEY and SMNVEV (reference sequence). The germline V and J ends were trimmed by 3 bases and 7 bases, with 7 bases remaining between them. This chain uses TRBV27 with TRBJ2-1; D gene uncertain. The starting material was peripheral blood, obtained 28 days after the second AZD1222 dose. The clonotype originates from an adult who received the AZD1222 COVID-19 vaccine. The CDR3 DNA reads TGTGCCAGCAGTTTTCCCTCAAATGAGCAGTTCTTC. Amino acid sequence: CASSFPSNEQFF.